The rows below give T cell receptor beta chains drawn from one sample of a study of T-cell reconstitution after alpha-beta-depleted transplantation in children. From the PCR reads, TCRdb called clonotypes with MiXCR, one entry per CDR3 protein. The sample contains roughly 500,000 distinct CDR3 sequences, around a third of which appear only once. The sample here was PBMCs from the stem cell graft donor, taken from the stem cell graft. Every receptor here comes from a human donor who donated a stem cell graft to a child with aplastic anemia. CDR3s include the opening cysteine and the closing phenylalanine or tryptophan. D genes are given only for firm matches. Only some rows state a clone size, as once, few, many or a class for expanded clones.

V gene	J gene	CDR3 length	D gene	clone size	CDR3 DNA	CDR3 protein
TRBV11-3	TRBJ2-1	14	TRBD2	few	TGTGCCAGCAGGGCTAGCGGGTGGGACAATGAGCAGTTCTTC	CASRASGWDNEQFF
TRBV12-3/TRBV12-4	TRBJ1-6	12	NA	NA	TGTGCCAGCAGTTTGTTTCTTTCACCCCTCCACTTT	CASSLFLSPLHF
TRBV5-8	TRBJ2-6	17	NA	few	TGTGCCAGCAGCTTGTCGCTGTTGGGCTCTGGGGCCAACGTCCTGACTTTC	CASSLSLLGSGANVLTF
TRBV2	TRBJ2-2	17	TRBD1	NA	TGTGCCAGCAGTGCTCTCTTACGGGACAGTTCCACCGGGGAGCTGTTTTTT	CASSALLRDSSTGELFF
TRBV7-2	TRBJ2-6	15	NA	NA	TGTGCCAGCAGCGCGTTCCCGGGTGGGGCCAACGTCCTGACTTTC	CASSAFPGGANVLTF
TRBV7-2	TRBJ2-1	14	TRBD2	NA	TGTGCCAGCAGTAAGGTCCGGTCGGGGGGTGAGCAGTTCTTC	CASSKVRSGGEQFF
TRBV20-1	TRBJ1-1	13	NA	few	TGCAGTGCTAGACCCGGGGATAACACTGAAGCTTTCTTT	CSARPGDNTEAFF
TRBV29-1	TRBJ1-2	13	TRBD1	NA	TGCAGCGTTACCGACAGGGGCGGTTATGGCTACACCTTC	CSVTDRGGYGYTF
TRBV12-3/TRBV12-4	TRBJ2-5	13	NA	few	TGTGCCAGCTCCCGGCTGACCCAAGAGACCCAGTACTTC	CASSRLTQETQYF
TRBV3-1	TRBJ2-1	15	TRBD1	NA	TGTGCCAGCAGACCCGGGACAGGGGGCTACAATGAGCAGTTCTTC	CASRPGTGGYNEQFF
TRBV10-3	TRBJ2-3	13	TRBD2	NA	TGTGCCTACCGGCCTAGCGGGACAGATACGCAGTATTTT	CAYRPSGTDTQYF
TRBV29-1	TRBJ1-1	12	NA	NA	TGCAGCGTCCGATCTTGGAACACTGAAGCTTTCTTT	CSVRSWNTEAFF
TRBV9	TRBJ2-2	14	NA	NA	TGTGCCAGCAGTGACAACGCGAACACCGGGGAGCTGTTTTTT	CASSDNANTGELFF
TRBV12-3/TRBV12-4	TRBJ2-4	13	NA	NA	TGTGCCAGCAGTTTAGAGGAGGGTTACATTCAGTACTTC	CASSLEEGYIQYF
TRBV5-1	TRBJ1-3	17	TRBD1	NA	TGCGCCAGCAGCCCGGGACAGGGGACGGGCTCTGGAAACACCATATATTTT	CASSPGQGTGSGNTIYF
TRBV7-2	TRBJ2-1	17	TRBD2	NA	TGTGCCAGCAGCTCGATAGGGTTAGCGGGAGCTTACAATGAGCAGTTCTTC	CASSSIGLAGAYNEQFF
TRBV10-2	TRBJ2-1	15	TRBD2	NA	TGCGCCAGCAGTGAGAGGACTAGCGAATACAATGAGCAGTTCTTC	CASSERTSEYNEQFF
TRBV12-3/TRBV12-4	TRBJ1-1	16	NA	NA	TGTGCCAGCAGTTCCTCTTCATTGGGGGCTCGAACTGAAGCTTTCTTT	CASSSSSLGARTEAFF
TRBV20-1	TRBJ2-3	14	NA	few	TGCAGTGCTAGGCCTAGCGTTCGCACAGATACGCAGTATTTT	CSARPSVRTDTQYF
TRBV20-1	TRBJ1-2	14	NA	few	TGCAGTGCTAGAGATCGTGGAAGGGGGTATGGCTACACCTTC	CSARDRGRGYGYTF
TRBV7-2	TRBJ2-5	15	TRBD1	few	TGTGCCAGCAGCTTAGGCAGGGGGTCCCAAGAGACCCAGTACTTC	CASSLGRGSQETQYF
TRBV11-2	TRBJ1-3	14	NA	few	TGTGCCAGCAGCTTAGATCCGGGGGCGGACACCATATATTTT	CASSLDPGADTIYF
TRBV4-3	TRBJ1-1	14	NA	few	TGCGCCAGCAGCCAAGGAGGGGCACGGCCTGAAGCTTTCTTT	CASSQGGARPEAFF